These 22 T cell receptor beta chains came from one sample sequenced in a study of T cell responses to AZD1222 COVID-19 vaccine. Repertoires were generated with immunoSEQ multiplex PCR, while TCRdb's copy carries only in-frame clones and drops some. The profile covers around 78,000 clones, with roughly 90% appearing a single time and 1.3% to 1.5% taken by the ten largest. Here the sequenced sample was peripheral blood, taken 28 days after the second AZD1222 dose. The receptors derive from an adult who received the AZD1222 COVID-19 vaccine.

The CDR3 DNA reads as TGCGCCAGCAGGGATGGGGCGAGGGGTACTGAAGCTTTCTTT. This translates into CASRDGARGTEAFF. V is TRBV5-1 and J is TRBJ1-1; D might be TRBD1 (5 bases). Between the trimmed V and J ends, which lost 5 bases and 5 bases, there was a span of 16 bases. Germline V gene sequence: CDR1 SGHRS, CDR2 YFSETQ. The length of the CDR3 is 14 residues.

The V and J genes are TRBV21-1 and TRBJ2-7; the table's D call, TRBD2, has no DNA check behind it. TRBV21-1 has pseudogene status. There are 15 residues in the CDR3. The CDR3 DNA follows: TGTGCCAGCCTTATCCTCACAACTAATCACCACGAGCAGTACTTC. Protein: CASLILTTNHHEQYF.

The V call is TRBV12-5, the J call TRBJ2-1, with D tentatively TRBD2 (6 bases). The V gene lost 3 bases and the J gene lost 4 bases, with 13 bases spanning the gap. The germline V gene has CDR1 LGHNT and CDR2 FRNRAP. This CDR3 is built from 15 residues. In DNA, the CDR3 is TGTGCTAGTGGTTTCGGGGGAGTAGGGTACAATGAGCAGTTCTTC. It encodes CASGFGGVGYNEQFF. Using reference TRBV12-5 and TRBJ2-1 for the parts outside the CDR3, the full variable domain is DARVTQTPRHKVTEMGQEVTMRCQPILGHNTVFWYRQTMMQGLELLAYFRNRAPLDDSGMPKDRFSAEMPDATLATLKIQPSEPRDSAVYFCASGFGGVGYNEQFFGPGTRLTVL.

This chain joins TRBV5-8 and TRBJ2-3; 9 bases are a match to TRBD1. Germline CDR1 reads SGHTS; CDR2 reads YDEGEE. Trimming at V came to 2 bases and at J to 4 bases, leaving 5 bases not matched to a gene. This CDR3 has 15 amino acids. In nucleotides, the CDR3 is TGTGCCAGCAGCTTCGGGACAGGGCGGTCAGATACGCAGTATTTT. It translates to CASSFGTGRSDTQYF.

J is TRBJ2-1 and V is TRBV6-5, with D possibly called TRBD1 or TRBD2 (6 bases each). The V and J ends lost 6 bases and 9 bases respectively, with 21 bases between them. This CDR3 is built from 15 residues. CDR1 and CDR2 from the germline V gene are MNHEY and SVGAGI. The CDR3 reads CASSPKGGAFGEQFF. As DNA, the CDR3 is TGTGCCAGCAGCCCCAAGGGGGGCGCTTTCGGTGAGCAGTTCTTC.

The rearrangement joins TRBV18 to TRBJ1-1, with D perhaps TRBD1 (6 bases). The CDR3 consists of 12 residues. The germline CDR1 and CDR2 sequences are KGHSH and LQKENI. Trimming cost V 3 bases and J 6 bases, with 8 bases left between them. This chain's CDR3 is CASSPNRAEAFF. CDR3 sequence (DNA): TGTGCCAGCTCACCGAACAGGGCTGAAGCTTTCTTT.

The V gene is TRBV29-1, the J gene TRBJ2-3; unclear D gene. The CDR3 is made up of 16 amino acids. Germline CDR1 is SQVTM and CDR2 is ANQGSEA. V lost 1 base, J lost 1 base, and 15 bases lay in between. The CDR3 coding sequence is TGCAGCGTTGAAGGAAGCCCGGGCGCTGGCACAGATACGCAGTATTTT. It yields the protein CSVEGSPGAGTDTQYF.

This clone was seen a single time. This chain connects TRBV27 to TRBJ2-7; the match to TRBD1 covers 8 bases. The length of the CDR3 is 16 residues. In germline, CDR1 is MNHEY, CDR2 SMNVEV (reference sequence). V gave up 6 bases and J gave up 2 bases; unmatched junction bases: 12. Here the CDR3 reads CASRADRTGRPYEQYF. Here the CDR3 DNA reads TGTGCCAGCAGGGCGGATCGGACAGGGCGTCCCTACGAGCAGTACTTC.

The CDR3 spells CARPPGAGALFNYGYTF. As DNA, the CDR3 is TGCGCCAGGCCACCGGGGGCAGGGGCCCTCTTTAACTATGGCTACACCTTC. This chain connects TRBV5-1 to TRBJ1-2; D perhaps matches TRBD1 (6 bases). Germline V gene lookup returns CDR1 SGHRS and CDR2 YFSETQ. V shed 8 bases and J shed 1 base, with 24 bases lying between them. The CDR3 sequence is 17 residues long. Full variable domain (missing parts from reference TRBV5-1 and TRBJ1-2): KAGVTQTPRYLIKTRGQQVTLSCSPISGHRSVSWYQQTPGQGLQFLFEYFSETQRNKGNFPGRFSGRQFSNSRSEMNVSTLELGDSALYLCARPPGAGALFNYGYTFGSGTRLTVV.

The chain carries TRBV7-2 and TRBJ1-2; D ambiguous. This CDR3 spans 15 amino acids. Trimming removed 1 base from V and 2 bases from J, with 11 bases in between. CDR1 and CDR2 from the germline V gene are SGHTA and FQGNSA. The CDR3 bases are TGTGCCAGCAGCTTAGTCGTAAGAGGGAACTATGGCTACACCTTC. It is translated as CASSLVVRGNYGYTF.

The sample holds a few counts of this clone. The chain carries TRBV20-1 and TRBJ1-1; D not certain. V lost 3 bases, J lost 5 bases, and 13 bases lay in between. CDR1 DFQATT and CDR2 SNEGSKA come from the germline V gene (reference sequence). This CDR3 contains 13 residues. The CDR3 reads CSASRGPITEAFF. The CDR3 region has the DNA TGCAGTGCTAGTAGAGGACCCATAACTGAAGCTTTCTTT.

This rearrangement joins TRBV6-5 to TRBJ1-6; the D gene is possibly TRBD1 (6 bases). Germline lookup yields CDR1 MNHEY and CDR2 SVGAGI. V lost 6 bases and J lost 5, with 14 bases in between. This CDR3 has 15 amino acids. CDR3 amino acids: CASRSGGADNSPLHF. CDR3 nucleotide sequence: TGTGCCAGCAGAAGCGGGGGGGCGGATAATTCACCCCTCCACTTT.

The chain uses TRBV4-1 and TRBJ1-2; tentatively, D is TRBD1 (5 bases). The CDR3 consists of 13 residues. V was cut by 0 bases and J by 8 bases, with 10 bases left in between. Germline CDR1 MGHRA, CDR2 YSYEKL. The CDR3 DNA reads TGCGCCAGCAGCCAAGAGGGGGGTAGAGGCTACACCTTC. Its translation is CASSQEGGRGYTF.

This sequence joins TRBV6-1 and TRBJ1-5, with no clear D. The CDR3 extends over 12 amino acids. Germline V gene lookup returns CDR1 MNHNS and CDR2 SASEGT. The V gene lost 2 bases and the J gene lost 7 bases, with 6 bases spanning the gap. This chain's CDR3 is CASSENRQPQHF. CDR3 sequence (DNA): TGTGCCAGCAGTGAAAATCGCCAGCCCCAGCATTTT.

The J gene is TRBJ1-2, the V gene TRBV5-6, with 7 positions matching TRBD1. This CDR3 is built from 13 residues. Germline CDR1 reads SGHDT; CDR2 reads YYEEEE. The ends lost 4 bases at V and 3 bases at J; junction bases unmatched: 3. The chain's CDR3 is CASSTGQHYGYTF. In nucleotides, the CDR3 is TGTGCCAGCAGCACGGGACAGCACTATGGCTACACCTTC.

The chain couples TRBV4-1 to TRBJ2-7, with 9 bases identical to TRBD1. J gave up 5 bases and V 0 bases, and 5 bases lay outside the gene matches. The germline V gene has CDR1 MGHRA and CDR2 YSYEKL. The CDR3 has 15 amino acids. The CDR3 spells CASSQEGRQGDEQYF. The CDR3 DNA sequence: TGCGCCAGCAGCCAAGAAGGAAGACAGGGGGACGAGCAGTACTTC.

J is TRBJ2-1 and V is TRBV5-1; TRBD2 is a possible D gene (6 bases). This CDR3 spans 15 amino acids. V was clipped by 0 bases and J by 4 bases, with 11 bases between them. Germline lookup yields CDR1 SGHRS and CDR2 YFSETQ. The CDR3 sequence is CASSLVADEYNEQFF. DNA for the CDR3: TGCGCCAGCAGCTTGGTAGCGGACGAGTACAATGAGCAGTTCTTC.

V usage is TRBV24-1 and J usage is TRBJ2-7; D is possibly TRBD2 (6 bases). CDR1 and CDR2 (germline): KGHDR, SFDVKD. CDR3 length: 13 residues. V lost 7 bases, J lost 0 bases, and 9 bases lay in between. As DNA, the CDR3 is TGTGCCACCAGCGGGGAGGCCTCCTACGAGCAGTACTTC. Protein: CATSGEASYEQYF.

The genes are TRBV5-1 and TRBJ2-1; a possible D gene is TRBD2 (5 bases). CDR1 and CDR2 (germline): SGHRS, YFSETQ. Trimming took off 7 bases at V and 2 bases at J, with 16 bases between the two ends. The length of the CDR3 is 15 residues. CDR3 nucleotides: TGCGCCAGCGCCCTTGGAGCGGCGCCCTACAATGAGCAGTTCTTC. This encodes CASALGAAPYNEQFF. Full variable domain (remainder filled in from reference TRBV5-1 and TRBJ2-1): KAGVTQTPRYLIKTRGQQVTLSCSPISGHRSVSWYQQTPGQGLQFLFEYFSETQRNKGNFPGRFSGRQFSNSRSEMNVSTLELGDSALYLCASALGAAPYNEQFFGPGTRLTVL.

The chain has TRBV5-4 and TRBJ1-5; D is unresolved. The CDR3 sequence is 15 residues long. The V gene's germline CDR1 is SGHNT and CDR2 YYREEE (reference sequence). V was cut by 0 bases and J by 1 base, with 8 bases left in between. The CDR3 nucleotides read TGTGCCAGCAGCTTGGGGGGAGCGAGCAATCAGCCCCAGCATTTT. Its protein is CASSLGGASNQPQHF.

CDR3 DNA sequence: TGCGCCAGCAGCTCGCGGATCCTCCCCTCTGGGGCCAACGTCCTGACTTTC. Protein sequence: CASSSRILPSGANVLTF. This chain connects TRBV5-1 to TRBJ2-6; D gene unclear. Per germline, CDR1 SGHRS and CDR2 YFSETQ. The CDR3 loop spans 17 amino acids. Trimming cost V 3 bases and J 0 bases, with 13 bases left between them.

The CDR3 bases are TGTGCCAGCAGGATGTTCAAGGACAGGGAAACTTATGGCTACACCTTC. This encodes CASRMFKDRETYGYTF. The V gene is TRBV28, the J gene TRBJ1-2; 8 bases are shared with TRBD1. Germline loops: CDR1 MDHEN, CDR2 SYDVKM. The CDR3 has 16 residues. The junction had 14 bases not matched to a gene; V was cut back by 6 bases and J by 5 bases.